These 28 T cell receptor beta chains were sequenced from one sample in a study of T-cell reconstitution after alpha-beta-depleted transplantation in children. Unique molecular identifiers featured in how the TCRbeta library was prepared. One entry per CDR3 protein results from TCRdb running MiXCR on the PCR reads. The sample yields about 830,000 distinct CDR3 sequences, 15% to 20% seen once. Here the sequenced sample was PBMCs, mostly from graft donor cells, taken 360 days after TCRalphabeta/CD19-depleted stem cell transplant. The source of these receptors is a male patient between 5 and 17 years old who had a stem cell transplant for acute lymphoblastic leukemia, so the T cells may come from the graft donor.

Only a few counts were recorded for this clonotype. This chain uses TRBV12-3 or TRBV12-4 with TRBJ2-3; no clear D. V lost 6 bases to trimming and J lost 7 bases, with 11 bases between them. CDR3 length: 12 residues. CDR3 bases: TGTGCCAGCAGACCCGACAACCATACGCAGTATTTT. It specifies CASRPDNHTQYF.

This rearrangement joins TRBV7-9 to TRBJ2-3; D uncertain. The CDR3 covers 12 residues. Germline V gene data show CDR1 as SEHNR and CDR2 as FQNEAQ (reference sequence). V gave up 7 bases and J gave up 0 bases, with 5 bases separating them. CDR3 DNA sequence: TGTGCCAGCACCTTCAGCACAGATACGCAGTATTTT. Amino acid sequence: CASTFSTDTQYF. Filled out from reference TRBV7-9 and TRBJ2-3, the complete variable domain reads DTGVSQNPRHKITKRGQNVTFRCDPISEHNRLYWYRQTLGQGPEFLTYFQNEAQLEKSRLLSDRFSAERPKGSFSTLEIQRTEQGDSAMYLCASTFSTDTQYFGPGTRLTVL.

The sample holds a few counts of this clonotype. The CDR3, as DNA: TGCAGTGCCCGCTCCTACAGAAACTCCTACAATGAGCAGTTCTTC. Its protein product is CSARSYRNSYNEQFF. The V gene is TRBV20-1, the J gene TRBJ2-1; D remains unclear. V shed 6 bases and J shed 0 bases, with 15 bases lying between them. Germline loops: CDR1 DFQATT, CDR2 SNEGSKA (reference sequence). The CDR3 has 15 amino acids.

CDR3 nucleotide sequence: TGCGCCAGCAGCTTGCTTACGGGGAACACTGAAGCTTTCTTT. This sequence encodes CASSLLTGNTEAFF. The gene calls are TRBV5-1 and TRBJ1-1; no clear D gene. Deletions cut 1 base from V and 1 base from J, with 8 bases between. The CDR3 spans 14 residues. From germline, CDR1 is SGHRS and CDR2 YFSETQ.

This clonotype was counted many times. The rearrangement links TRBV20-1 to TRBJ2-2; the D gene is possibly TRBD2 (5 bases). The V end was cut by 3 bases, the J end by 4 bases, with 12 bases between. Per germline, CDR1 DFQATT and CDR2 SNEGSKA (reference sequence). CDR3 length: 14 amino acids. CDR3: CSASSDLFTGELFF. DNA of the CDR3: TGCAGTGCTAGTAGCGACTTGTTCACCGGGGAGCTGTTTTTT.

This clonotype occurred a few times. CDR3 residues: CASSSYGRLEYF. As DNA, the CDR3 is TGTGCCAGCAGTTCCTACGGCCGCCTGGAGTACTTC. The chain has TRBV28 and TRBJ2-7; D gene uncertain. From germline, CDR1 is MDHEN and CDR2 SYDVKM. The CDR3 is made up of 12 amino acids. The ends were cut back, 4 bases at V and 11 bases at J, with 15 bases in the middle.

This clonotype was seen more than once but under ten times. This rearrangement joins TRBV4-1 to TRBJ1-5; maybe TRBD1 (5 bases). The CDR3 is 17 residues long. V lost 2 bases and J lost 0, with 14 bases in between. Germline loops: CDR1 MGHRA, CDR2 YSYEKL. The CDR3 here is CASSQPGRRFSNQPQHF. CDR3 bases: TGCGCCAGCAGCCAACCGGGACGCCGTTTTAGCAATCAGCCCCAGCATTTT.

V is TRBV3-1 and J is TRBJ2-4; D unclear. The CDR3 extends over 13 amino acids. V gave up 1 base and J gave up 0 bases, with 1 base separating them. Germline assignment: CDR1 LGHDT and CDR2 YNNKEL (reference sequence). The CDR3 here is CASSQVAKNIQYF. Here the CDR3 DNA reads TGTGCCAGCAGCCAAGTAGCCAAAAACATTCAGTACTTC.

This clonotype was seen many times. This chain connects TRBV29-1 to TRBJ2-1; D may match TRBD1 or TRBD2 (5 bases each). CDR1 is SQVTM and CDR2 is ANQGSEA in the germline V gene. V lost 3 bases, J lost 13 bases, and 7 bases lay in between. This CDR3 is 9 amino acids long. CDR3 loop: CSVDGGQFF. CDR3 nucleotides: TGCAGCGTTGATGGGGGACAGTTCTTC.

The V and J genes are TRBV7-4 and TRBJ2-1; the match to TRBD2 covers 9 bases. Germline assignment: CDR1 SGHVT and CDR2 SQSDAQ. This CDR3 contains 20 residues. The junction had 20 bases not matched to a gene; V was cut back by 2 bases and J by 6 bases. The chain's CDR3 is CASSLNPFHAGLADVNEQFF. In nucleotides, the CDR3 is TGTGCCAGCAGCTTAAACCCGTTCCATGCGGGACTAGCAGATGTCAATGAGCAGTTCTTC.

This clonotype was seen at least ten times. This chain links TRBV15 with TRBJ2-1, with D tentatively TRBD2 (5 bases). The CDR3 is 15 residues long. The germline V and J ends were trimmed by 4 bases and 0 bases, with 10 bases remaining between them. Per germline, CDR1 LNHNV and CDR2 YYDKDF (reference sequence). CDR3 bases: TGTGCCACCAGCATTTTCCGGGACTCCTACAATGAGCAGTTCTTC. This encodes CATSIFRDSYNEQFF. The full variable domain, rest sourced from reference TRBV15 and TRBJ2-1, is DAMVIQNPRYQVTQFGKPVTLSCSQTLNHNVMYWYQQKSSQAPKLLFHYYDKDFNNEADTPDNFQSRRPNTSFCFLDIRSPGLGDTAMYLCATSIFRDSYNEQFFGPGTRLTVL.

The chain joins TRBV19 to TRBJ2-1, with 10 bases lining up with TRBD2. With V trimmed by 5 bases and J by 11 bases, 9 bases remained unmatched. Per germline, CDR1 LNHDA and CDR2 SQIVND (reference sequence). This CDR3 has 14 residues. CDR3 coding DNA: TGTGCCAGTAGTCCGGCTAGCGGGAGCTTTAAGCAGTTCTTC. The encoded protein is CASSPASGSFKQFF. Together with reference TRBV19 and TRBJ2-1, the CDR3 gives the full variable domain: DGGITQSPKYLFRKEGQNVTLSCEQNLNHDAMYWYRQDPGQGLRLIYYSQIVNDFQKGDIAEGYSVSREKKESFPLTVTSAQKNPTAFYLCASSPASGSFKQFFGPGTRLTVL.

The chain couples TRBV7-2 to TRBJ2-3; the D gene could be TRBD1 or TRBD2 (6 bases each). V was shortened by 5 bases and J by 7 bases, with 19 bases between the two germline ends. CDR1 is SGHTA, CDR2 FQGNSA, per germline. The CDR3 runs to 15 residues. CDR3 region: CASSGGLAPSNTQYF. The CDR3 nucleotides read TGTGCCAGCAGCGGGGGGCTAGCTCCATCTAATACGCAGTATTTT.

The chain joins TRBV7-3 to TRBJ2-1, with 9 bases fitting TRBD2. Trimming at V came to 6 bases and at J to 6 bases, leaving 12 bases not matched to a gene. Germline V gene sequence: CDR1 SGHTA, CDR2 FQGTGA. CDR3 length: 16 amino acids. This CDR3 is CASSPPGTSPVNEQFF. The CDR3 DNA is TGTGCCAGCAGTCCCCCGGGGACTAGCCCCGTCAATGAGCAGTTCTTC.

This clonotype was seen at least ten times. The rearrangement uses TRBV12-3 or TRBV12-4 and TRBJ2-1; tentatively, D is TRBD2 (6 bases). CDR3 length: 16 residues. The germline V and J ends were trimmed by 5 bases and 3 bases, with 17 bases remaining between them. The CDR3 nucleotides read TGTGCCAGCAGTCCCTCGAGGGGCGGGGTCTACAATGAGCAGTTCTTC. Translation gives CASSPSRGGVYNEQFF.

The chain has TRBV10-3 and TRBJ2-7, with 7 bases that match TRBD2. The V gene's germline CDR1 is ENHRY and CDR2 SYGVKD. There are 14 residues in the CDR3. V trimming: 4 bases; J trimming: 5 bases; junction bases outside the gene matches: 8. CDR3 in DNA: TGTGCCATCAGTGGAGGGAGGGAGGGTAACGAGCAGTACTTC. Its translation: CAISGGREGNEQYF.

This clonotype was counted at least ten times. J is TRBJ2-7 and V is TRBV28; D perhaps matches TRBD1 (6 bases). The CDR3 is made up of 13 amino acids. Germline-derived CDR1 and CDR2 are MDHEN and SYDVKM. V was trimmed by 6 bases and J by 6 bases, leaving 15 bases between them. CDR3 sequence reads: CASRFGQSSEQYF. The CDR3 nucleotides are TGTGCCAGCAGATTCGGACAGTCTAGCGAGCAGTACTTC.

In its sample, this clonotype was seen a few times. The chain employs TRBV18 and TRBJ2-7; a possible D gene is TRBD2 (5 bases). With 3 bases removed from V and 2 bases from J, the gap between germline ends came to 14 bases. CDR1 is KGHSH, CDR2 LQKENI, per germline. This CDR3 region has 15 residues. The DNA of the CDR3 is TGTGCCAGCTCACCGGGTGGGAGAAAGGCCTACGAGCAGTACTTC. Amino acid sequence: CASSPGGRKAYEQYF.

The table lists this clonotype with many counts. The chain joins TRBV7-9 to TRBJ2-3; 8 bases match TRBD2. CDR1 and CDR2 from the germline V gene are SEHNR and FQNEAQ (reference sequence). The V segment lost 5 bases and the J segment 7 bases; nucleotides outside the gene matches: 8. The CDR3 consists of 14 residues. The CDR3 bases are TGTGCCAGCAGCCCCGGGACTAGGAGGAATACGCAGTATTTT. Translated: CASSPGTRRNTQYF.

The chain has TRBV10-3 and TRBJ1-1; tentatively, D is TRBD1 (5 bases). Per germline, CDR1 ENHRY and CDR2 SYGVKD. Trimming cost V 3 bases and J 3 bases, with 20 bases left between them. The CDR3 contains 17 residues. CDR3 DNA: TGTGCCATCAGTGATAGACAGCTCCGGATATTTTACACTGAAGCTTTCTTT. This translates into CAISDRQLRIFYTEAFF.

This clonotype came up a few times. The J gene is TRBJ2-1, the V gene TRBV24-1; D uncertain. CDR1 KGHDR and CDR2 SFDVKD come from the germline V gene. The V end was cut by 2 bases, the J end by 10 bases, with 11 bases between. The length of the CDR3 is 13 residues. CDR3 DNA: TGTGCCACCAGTGATTCCAAGTCATCCGAGCAGTTCTTC. It encodes CATSDSKSSEQFF.

V and J are TRBV20-1 and TRBJ2-3, with D unclear. With 2 bases removed from V and 2 bases from J, the gap between germline ends came to 14 bases. CDR1 and CDR2 from the germline V gene are DFQATT and SNEGSKA (reference sequence). The CDR3 sequence is 15 residues long. The CDR3 loop is CSARSWTTFTDTQYF. The CDR3 coding sequence is TGCAGTGCTAGATCCTGGACCACTTTCACAGATACGCAGTATTTT.

This clonotype appeared many times. V gene TRBV20-1 combines with J gene TRBJ2-1, with D possibly being TRBD2 (6 bases). This CDR3 has 13 residues. The V end was cut by 4 bases, the J end by 0 bases, with 7 bases between. Looked up from germline, CDR1 is DFQATT and CDR2 is SNEGSKA (reference sequence). CDR3 bases: TGCAGTGCTATGCGGGACTCCTACAATGAGCAGTTCTTC. Its protein product is CSAMRDSYNEQFF.

This clonotype has just a few counts. The V call is TRBV27, the J call TRBJ1-1, with unresolved D. Germline V gives CDR1 MNHEY, CDR2 SMNVEV (reference sequence). Trimming removed 1 base at V and 7 bases at J, with 13 bases between. The CDR3 spans 14 residues. CDR3 nucleotides: TGTGCCAGCAGTTTATTGACGGACGGAGTTGAAGCTTTCTTT. Amino acid sequence: CASSLLTDGVEAFF.

V gene TRBV27 combines with J gene TRBJ2-3; 7 bases are a match to TRBD1. The CDR3 runs 17 residues. Germline CDR1 is MNHEY and CDR2 is SMNVEV (reference sequence). V gave up 8 bases and J gave up 4 bases; unmatched junction bases: 18. CDR3 nucleotide sequence: TGTGCCAGCTCAGCATTGGGGCAGACAGGGCTAGCAGATACGCAGTATTTT. Protein sequence: CASSALGQTGLADTQYF.

This CDR3 is CASSPDRVVYEQYF. The DNA for the CDR3 is TGTGCCAGCAGCCCGGACAGGGTCGTTTACGAGCAGTACTTC. This rearrangement joins TRBV7-2 to TRBJ2-7, with 8 bases that match TRBD1. The CDR3 runs 14 residues. The germline gives CDR1 SGHTA, CDR2 FQGNSA. With 5 bases clipped from V and 4 bases from J, the junction kept 7 bases outside the gene matches.

The J gene is TRBJ2-1, the V gene TRBV18; TRBD2 matches 8 bases. The V segment lost 1 base and the J segment 1 base; nucleotides outside the gene matches: 6. CDR3 length: 17 amino acids. Germline loops: CDR1 KGHSH, CDR2 LQKENI. The CDR3 coding sequence is TGTGCCAGCTCACCACAATCTAGCGGGCCGTCCTACAATGAGCAGTTCTTC. Its protein product is CASSPQSSGPSYNEQFF.

The V and J genes are TRBV4-1 and TRBJ2-7; D is undetermined. Germline CDR1 is MGHRA and CDR2 is YSYEKL. V lost 3 bases to trimming and J lost 5 bases, with 14 bases between them. This CDR3 region has 14 residues. The CDR3 DNA reads TGCGCCAGCAGCCACCCAATCGAGGAGCACGAGCAGTACTTC. Amino acid sequence: CASSHPIEEHEQYF.